This record concerns one TCR beta chain sequence. Under the authors' procedure: Reference gene primers were amplified, and this amplification served to estimate nucleated cell counts. Profiled with immunoSEQ multiplex PCR; TCRdb holds only in-frame clones, not every one. That table supplies the V and J calls and clone size; D and trimming were determined from the DNA. The repertoire consists of approximately 220,000 clones, with around 84% occurring once and the leading ten covering roughly 4.2%. The sample belongs to a study of blood T cell repertoires in COVID-19. Sequenced sample: peripheral blood. The origin of this receptor is a man in his forties or fifties with acute or convalescent COVID-19.

The CDR3 loop is CASSQDPGSSGYTF. CDR3 sequence (DNA): TGCGCCAGCAGCCAAGATCCGGGGTCATCTGGCTACACCTTC. The chain recombines TRBV4-1 with TRBJ1-2; D call uncertain. Trimming pared 0 bases from V and 7 bases from J, leaving 12 bases between. Looked up from germline, CDR1 is MGHRA and CDR2 is YSYEKL. The length of the CDR3 is 14 residues.